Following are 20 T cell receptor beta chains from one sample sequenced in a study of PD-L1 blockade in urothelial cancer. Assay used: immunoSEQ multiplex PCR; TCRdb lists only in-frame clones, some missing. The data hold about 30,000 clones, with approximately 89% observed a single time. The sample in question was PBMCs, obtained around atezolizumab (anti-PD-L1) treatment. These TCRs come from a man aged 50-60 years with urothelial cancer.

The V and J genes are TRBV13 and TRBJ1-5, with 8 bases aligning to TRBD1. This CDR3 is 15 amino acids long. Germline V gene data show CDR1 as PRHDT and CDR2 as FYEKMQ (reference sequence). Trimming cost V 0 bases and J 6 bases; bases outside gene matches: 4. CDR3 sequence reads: CASSLGQGVFQPQHF. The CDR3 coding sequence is TGTGCCAGCAGCTTAGGACAGGGGGTTTTTCAGCCCCAGCATTTT.

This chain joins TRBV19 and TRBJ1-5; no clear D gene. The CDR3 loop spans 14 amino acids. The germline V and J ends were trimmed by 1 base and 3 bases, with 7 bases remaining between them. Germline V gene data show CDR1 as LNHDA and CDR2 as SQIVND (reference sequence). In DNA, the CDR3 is TGTGCCAGTAGTATAGTTAGCACCAATCAGCCCCAGCATTTT. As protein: CASSIVSTNQPQHF.

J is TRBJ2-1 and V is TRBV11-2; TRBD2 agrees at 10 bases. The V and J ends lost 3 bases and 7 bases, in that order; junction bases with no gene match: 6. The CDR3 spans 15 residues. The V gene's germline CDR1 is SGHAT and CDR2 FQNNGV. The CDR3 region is CASSFSGGPGNEQFF. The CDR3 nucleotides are TGTGCCAGCAGCTTTAGCGGGGGGCCAGGGAATGAGCAGTTCTTC.

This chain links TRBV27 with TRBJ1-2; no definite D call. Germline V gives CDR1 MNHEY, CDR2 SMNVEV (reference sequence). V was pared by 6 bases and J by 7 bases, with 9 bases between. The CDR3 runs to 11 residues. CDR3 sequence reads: CASRASFGYTF. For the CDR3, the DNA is TGTGCCAGCAGGGCCTCTTTTGGCTACACCTTC.

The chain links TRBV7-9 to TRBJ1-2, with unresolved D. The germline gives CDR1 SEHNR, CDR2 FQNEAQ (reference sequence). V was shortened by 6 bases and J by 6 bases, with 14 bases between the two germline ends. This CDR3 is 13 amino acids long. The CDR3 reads CASSNHSGNGYTF. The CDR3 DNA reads TGTGCCAGCAGTAACCACTCGGGTAATGGCTACACCTTC.

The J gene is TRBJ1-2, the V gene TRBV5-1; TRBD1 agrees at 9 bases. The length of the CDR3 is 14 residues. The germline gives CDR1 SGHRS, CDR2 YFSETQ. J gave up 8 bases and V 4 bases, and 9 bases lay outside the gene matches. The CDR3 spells CASSLSTGGAGYTF. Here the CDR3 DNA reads TGCGCCAGCAGCCTGAGCACAGGGGGCGCAGGCTACACCTTC.

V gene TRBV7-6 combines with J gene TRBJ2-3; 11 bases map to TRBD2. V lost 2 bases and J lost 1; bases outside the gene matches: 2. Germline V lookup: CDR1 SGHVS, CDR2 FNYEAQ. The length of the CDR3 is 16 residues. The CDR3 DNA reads TGTGCCAGCAGCTTATTAGCGGGAGGGGGCACAGATACGCAGTATTTT. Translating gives CASSLLAGGGTDTQYF.

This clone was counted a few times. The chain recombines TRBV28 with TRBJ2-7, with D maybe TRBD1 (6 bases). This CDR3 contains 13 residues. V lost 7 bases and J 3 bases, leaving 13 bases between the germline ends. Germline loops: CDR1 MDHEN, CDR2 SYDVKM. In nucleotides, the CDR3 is TGTGCCAGCACGACAGGCGTTCTCTACGAGCAGTACTTC. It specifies CASTTGVLYEQYF.

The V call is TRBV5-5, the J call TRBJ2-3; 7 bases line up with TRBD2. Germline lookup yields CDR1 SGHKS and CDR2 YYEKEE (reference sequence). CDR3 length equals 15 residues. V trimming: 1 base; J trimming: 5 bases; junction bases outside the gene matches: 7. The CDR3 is CASSLSERGRDTQYF. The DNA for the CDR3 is TGTGCCAGCAGCTTGTCCGAGCGGGGTCGAGATACGCAGTATTTT.

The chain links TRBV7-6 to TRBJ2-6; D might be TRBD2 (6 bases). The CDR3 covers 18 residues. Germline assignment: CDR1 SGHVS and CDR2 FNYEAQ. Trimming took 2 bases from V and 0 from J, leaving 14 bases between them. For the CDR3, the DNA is TGTGCCAGCAGCTTATCGGGTAGCGGACTCTCTGGGGCCAACGTCCTGACTTTC. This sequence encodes CASSLSGSGLSGANVLTF.

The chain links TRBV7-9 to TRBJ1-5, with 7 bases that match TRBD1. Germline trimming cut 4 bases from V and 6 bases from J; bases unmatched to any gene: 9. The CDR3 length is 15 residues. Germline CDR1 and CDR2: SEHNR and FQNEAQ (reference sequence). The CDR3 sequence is CASSSQGSSAQPQHF. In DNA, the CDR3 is TGTGCCAGCAGCTCACAGGGGTCGTCGGCTCAGCCCCAGCATTTT.

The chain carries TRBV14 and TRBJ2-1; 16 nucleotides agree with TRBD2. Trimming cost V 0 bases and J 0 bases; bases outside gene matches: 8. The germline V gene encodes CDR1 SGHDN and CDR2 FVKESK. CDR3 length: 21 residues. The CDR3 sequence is CASSQEWAGTSGRASYNEQFF. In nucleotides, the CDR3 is TGTGCCAGCAGCCAAGAATGGGCCGGGACTAGCGGGAGGGCCTCCTACAATGAGCAGTTCTTC.

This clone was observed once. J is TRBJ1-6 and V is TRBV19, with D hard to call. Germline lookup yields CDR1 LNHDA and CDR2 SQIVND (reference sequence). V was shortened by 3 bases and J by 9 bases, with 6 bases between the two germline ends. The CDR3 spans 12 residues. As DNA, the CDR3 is TGTGCCAGTAGTATCGCCGGTTCACCCCTCCACTTT. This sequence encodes CASSIAGSPLHF.

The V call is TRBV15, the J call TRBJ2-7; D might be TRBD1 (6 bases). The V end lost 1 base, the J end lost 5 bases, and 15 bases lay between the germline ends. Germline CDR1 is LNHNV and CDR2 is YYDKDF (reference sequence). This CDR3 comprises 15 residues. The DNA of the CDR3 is TGTGCCACCAGCAGAGCCCAGGGGTGGGGCAACGAGCAGTACTTC. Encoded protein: CATSRAQGWGNEQYF.

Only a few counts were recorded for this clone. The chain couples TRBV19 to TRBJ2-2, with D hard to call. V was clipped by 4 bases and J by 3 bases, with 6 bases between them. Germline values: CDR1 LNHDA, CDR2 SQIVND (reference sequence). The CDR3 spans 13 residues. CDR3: CASSTADTGELFF. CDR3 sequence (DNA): TGTGCCAGTAGTACCGCGGACACCGGGGAGCTGTTTTTT.

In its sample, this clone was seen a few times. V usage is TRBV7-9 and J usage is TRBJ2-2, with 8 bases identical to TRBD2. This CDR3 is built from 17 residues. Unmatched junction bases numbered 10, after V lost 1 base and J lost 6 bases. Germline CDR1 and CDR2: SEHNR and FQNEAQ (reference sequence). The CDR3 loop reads CASSLGVLAGSSGELFF. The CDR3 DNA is TGTGCCAGCAGCTTAGGCGTTTTAGCGGGGAGTTCCGGGGAGCTGTTTTTT.

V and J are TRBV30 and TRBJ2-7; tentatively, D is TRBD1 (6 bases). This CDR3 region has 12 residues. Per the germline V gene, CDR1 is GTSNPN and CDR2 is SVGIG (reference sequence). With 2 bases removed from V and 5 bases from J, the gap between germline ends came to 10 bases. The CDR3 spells CAWSTGSHEQYF. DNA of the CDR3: TGTGCCTGGAGTACAGGGAGTCACGAGCAGTACTTC. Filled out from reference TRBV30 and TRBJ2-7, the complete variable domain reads SQTIHQWPATLVQPVGSPLSLECTVEGTSNPNLYWYRQAAGRGLQLLFYSVGIGQISSEVPQNLSASRPQDRQFILSSKKLLLSDSGFYLCAWSTGSHEQYFGPGTRLTVT.

CDR3 in DNA: TGTGCCAGCAGCTCGGGAGAGACCCAGTACTTC. This codes for CASSSGETQYF. The chain has TRBV11-3 and TRBJ2-5, with no clear D. The CDR3 covers 11 residues. CDR1 and CDR2 (germline): SGHNT, YENEEA. V lost 4 bases to trimming and J lost 4 bases, with 4 bases between them.

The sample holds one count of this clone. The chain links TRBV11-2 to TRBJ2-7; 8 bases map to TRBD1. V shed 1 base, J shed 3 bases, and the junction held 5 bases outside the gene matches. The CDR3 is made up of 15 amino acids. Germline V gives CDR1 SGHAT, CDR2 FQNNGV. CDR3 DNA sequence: TGTGCCAGCAGCTTAGCCACAGGGGGAGACTACGAGCAGTACTTC. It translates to CASSLATGGDYEQYF.

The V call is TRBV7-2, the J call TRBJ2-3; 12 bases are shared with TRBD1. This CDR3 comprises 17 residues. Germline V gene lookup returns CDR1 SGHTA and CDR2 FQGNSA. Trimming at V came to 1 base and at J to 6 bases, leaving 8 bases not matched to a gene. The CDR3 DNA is TGTGCCAGCAGCTTAGATTTGGGACAGGGGGCTATTGATACGCAGTATTTT. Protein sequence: CASSLDLGQGAIDTQYF. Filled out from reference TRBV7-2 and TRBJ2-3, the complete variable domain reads GAGVSQSPSNKVTEKGKDVELRCDPISGHTALYWYRQSLGQGLEFLIYFQGNSAPDKSGLPSDRFSAERTGGSVSTLTIQRTQQEDSAVYLCASSLDLGQGAIDTQYFGPGTRLTVL.